Described below is a single T cell receptor (beta chain) sequence and its context. The data were obtained in a study of blood T cell repertoires in COVID-19. Trimming pared 2 bases from V and 0 bases from J, leaving 14 bases between. This CDR3 has 17 residues. From germline, CDR1 is SGHTA and CDR2 FQGNSA. Profiling relied on immunoSEQ multiplex PCR, and the TCRdb table lists in-frame clones only, not all of them. The repertoire holds 200,000 or so clones, with about 80% as singletons. This TCR was recovered from a man in his sixties who had recovered from COVID-19. The rearrangement uses TRBV7-2 and TRBJ1-3; D unresolved. Material: PBMCs or T cells enriched from blood (not recorded which). Written as DNA, the CDR3 is TGTGCCAGCAGCTTAATCCCCCCCGGGAACTCTGGAAACACCATATATTTT. Its translation is CASSLIPPGNSGNTIYF.